This T cell receptor beta chain was profiled in a study of control samples from healthy donors and cancer patients. Clones were sequenced by immunoSEQ multiplex PCR, and TCRdb holds only the in-frame ones, with some missing. The sample lists about 94,000 clones; 90% were seen once. The CDR3 length is 18 residues. The trim removed 5 bases at V and 4 bases at J, leaving 11 bases unmatched. From germline, CDR1 is SGHTA and CDR2 FQGTGA. Source material: blood. The chain joins TRBV7-3 to TRBJ1-6; 10 bases are a match to TRBD1. This clonotype was obtained from a woman aged 18-29 years in good health. CDR3 region: CASSLWGTGDMYNSPLHF. DNA for the CDR3: TGTGCCAGCAGCCTATGGGGGACAGGGGATATGTATAATTCACCCCTCCACTTT.